This T cell receptor (beta chain) was obtained from a study of radiation and T cells in renal cell carcinoma. CDR1 is MNHNY and CDR2 is SVGAGI in the germline V gene (reference sequence). The CDR3 spans 10 residues. V was cut by 8 bases and J by 3 bases, with 4 bases left in between. This clone was picked up one time. The repertoire was sequenced with immunoSEQ multiplex PCR; TCRdb's copy has only in-frame clones and lacks some. The sample shows about 13,000 clones, 33% of them seen only once. Noted treatment: 15 Gy SBRT to primary tumor, nephrectomy 4 weeks later. The sequence was obtained from a man in his 60s with renal cell carcinoma. This specimen consisted of tumor tissue, obtained from a patient whose treatment included radiotherapy and nephrectomy. The chain combines TRBV6-6 with TRBJ1-2; unclear D gene. Written as DNA, the CDR3 is TGTGCCAGCGGAGACTATGGCTACACCTTC. Its translation: CASGDYGYTF.